This TCR beta chain was sequenced in a study of sequential checkpoint blockade in melanoma. At the level of the study: Arm A got nivolumab then ipilimumab; arm B the reverse, 1:1. After both sequences, patients received maintenance nivolumab.

As for treatment: randomized to nivolumab then ipilimumab (arm A) or the reverse (arm B). DNA-damaging chemotherapy had not been given to any patient beforehand. Live CD3+CD8+ CD19− CD56− cells were sorted from PBMCs. TCRdb's copy holds only in-frame clones and misses some; the assay was immunoSEQ multiplex PCR. In the table there are some 14,000 clones, 60% to 80% of which are singletons. The ends were cut back, 5 bases at V and 2 bases at J, with 15 bases in the middle. The CDR3 is 16 amino acids. Germline V gives CDR1 SEHNR, CDR2 FQNEAQ (reference sequence). The count of this clone is one. This chain connects TRBV7-9 to TRBJ2-2, with D tentatively TRBD1 (6 bases). Here the sequenced sample was CD8+ T cells sorted from blood (inferred from file names), taken from a patient given nivolumab and ipilimumab in sequence. The clonotype comes from a human patient with melanoma. Some clones in this sample may be carry-over from other donors' samples. CDR3 residues: CASSDPTGSNTGELFF. The DNA for the CDR3 is TGTGCCAGCAGCGATCCTACAGGGTCAAACACCGGGGAGCTGTTTTTT.